These 8 T cell receptor beta chains share one sample of origin, sequenced in a study of blood T cell repertoires in COVID-19 (dated by TCRdb to the early 2020s). Library creation used the immunoSEQ multiplex PCR assay. The source is immuneACCESS, and TCRdb retained only in-frame sequences with V and J called. Part of the clones is not carried over; for the studies checked, unresolved V genes explain less than half of this, and the remainder is unexplained. The sample table shows around 67,000 clones, and 80% to 85% are seen once. Together, the top ten hold over 8.5% of the sample. Sequenced sample: peripheral blood. Receptor source: a human donor in a cohort sampled during active COVID-19.

The chain uses TRBV5-6 and TRBJ1-6, with a weak D call TRBD1 (5 bases). V lost 2 bases and J lost 10, with 13 bases in between. The CDR3 runs 14 residues. Germline V lookup: CDR1 SGHDT, CDR2 YYEEEE. The CDR3 is CASSLKGQGSPLHF. The CDR3 coding sequence is TGTGCCAGCAGCTTAAAAGGGCAGGGCTCACCCCTCCACTTT.

The genes are TRBV18 and TRBJ2-1; maybe TRBD2 (6 bases). The V and J ends lost 4 bases and 8 bases respectively, with 18 bases between them. This CDR3 spans 15 amino acids. Germline lookup yields CDR1 KGHSH and CDR2 LQKENI. CDR3 nucleotide sequence: TGTGCCAGCTCACGGAATAGCGGCCCCGTTGATGAGCAGTTCTTC. Protein product: CASSRNSGPVDEQFF.

The V gene is TRBV21-1, the J gene TRBJ2-1; the DNA was not used to check the table's D call, TRBD2. TRBV21-1 is tagged as a pseudogene. The CDR3 contains 17 residues. In DNA, the CDR3 is TGTGCCAGCAGCAAAATAGGCGCGGGATCGATCGAGGGCGAGCAGTTCTTC. Its protein is CASSKIGAGSIEGEQFF.

This clone was seen repeatedly, ten times or more. The chain recombines TRBV19 with TRBJ2-7; D might be TRBD1 (7 bases). The CDR3 is made up of 13 amino acids. Germline V CDR1 and CDR2: LNHDA, SQIVND (reference sequence). V was trimmed by 4 bases and J by 7 bases, leaving 14 bases between them. For the CDR3, the DNA is TGTGCCAGTAGTACGCAGGGGGGAGGTGAGCAGTACTTC. Protein sequence: CASSTQGGGEQYF.

The V and J genes are TRBV18 and TRBJ1-2, with 7 bases matching TRBD1. Germline CDR1 and CDR2: KGHSH and LQKENI. The V gene end was trimmed by 2 bases and the J gene end by 5 bases; junction bases not matched to a gene: 8. The CDR3 length is 15 residues. Written as DNA, the CDR3 is TGTGCCAGCTCACCAGACAGGGCCTCGCGATATGGCTACACCTTC. Translated: CASSPDRASRYGYTF.

This chain links TRBV3-1 (or the pseudogene TRBV3-2) with TRBJ1-3; D possibly corresponds to TRBD1 (5 bases). Trimming took 3 bases from V and 6 from J, leaving 9 bases between them. The CDR3 loop spans 13 amino acids. Germline V gives CDR1 LGHDT, CDR2 YNNKEL (reference sequence). In DNA form, the CDR3 reads TGTGCCAGCAGCCAGGGCAGGGTAAACACCATATATTTT. Its translation: CASSQGRVNTIYF.

J is TRBJ2-5 and V is TRBV9, with 8 nucleotides matching TRBD1. This CDR3 has 16 residues. V dropped 4 bases and J dropped 3; count of bases not matched to a gene: 11. Germline CDR1 SGDLS, CDR2 YYNGEE. CDR3 nucleotides: TGTGCCAGCAGCCTCGGGACAGGCCCTGGGGAAGAGACCCAGTACTTC. Translation gives CASSLGTGPGEETQYF.

This chain joins TRBV11-2 and TRBJ1-2, with no clear D. This CDR3 spans 15 amino acids. Trimming cost V 5 bases and J 6 bases, with 19 bases left between them. CDR1 and CDR2 (germline): SGHAT, FQNNGV. The CDR3 loop is CASSHRPDEAHGYTF. CDR3 nucleotides: TGTGCCAGCAGCCACCGTCCGGATGAGGCTCATGGCTACACCTTC.